The T cell receptor (beta chain) under discussion was sequenced for a study of T-cell reconstitution after alpha-beta-depleted transplantation in children. General observations from the study: At one year after transplant, newly produced T cells mostly accounted for T-cell counts and diversity. Reportedly, alpha-beta T cells present about two months post-transplant originated from several hundred expanded clones of graft origin. It was surviving recipient T cells and thymic progenitors that gave some patients high TCRbeta diversity at day 60.

Molecular barcoding with unique molecular identifiers was used for the TCRbeta library. TCRdb reprocessed the PCR reads with MiXCR, giving one entry per CDR3 protein. The sample shows 200,000 or so distinct CDR3 sequences, 5.5% to 7% of them seen only once. This clonotype was observed many times. Its target is not known. With V trimmed by 2 bases and J by 3 bases, 3 bases remained unmatched. Germline CDR1 reads SGHTA; CDR2 reads FQGTGA. The CDR3 covers 17 residues. The sample consisted of PBMCs, taken before TCRalphabeta/CD19-depleted stem cell transplant. This sequence was found in a girl under three years old with combined immunodeficiency, due to receive a stem cell transplant. This chain connects TRBV7-3 to TRBJ2-3; TRBD2 matches 15 bases. CDR3 region: CASSLGLAGGVTDTQYF. In DNA form, the CDR3 reads TGTGCCAGCAGCTTAGGACTAGCGGGGGGGGTGACAGATACGCAGTATTTT.